This T cell receptor beta chain emerged from a study of T-cell memory formation after mild COVID-19. TCRdb re-derived calls from the 5' RACE reads in MiXCR, one entry per CDR3 protein. The sample includes approximately 290,000 distinct CDR3 sequences, less than 9.5% seen only once; the top ten take under 25%. Germline trimming cut 4 bases from V and 6 bases from J; bases unmatched to any gene: 3. In germline, CDR1 is SNHLY, CDR2 FYNNEI. This CDR3 is 13 amino acids long. The chain links TRBV2 to TRBJ1-5; 7 bases agree with TRBD1. This receptor was obtained from a man between 18 and 35 years old who had mild COVID-19 (a few samples of this study predate the infection). Cell type and time point are not known. The sequencing input was PBMCs or a T cell subset sorted from them (not recorded which). In nucleotides, the CDR3 is TGTGCCAGCAGTGCGACAGGGAGTCAGCCCCAGCATTTT. It is translated as CASSATGSQPQHF. The full variable domain, completed using reference TRBV2 and TRBJ1-5, is EPEVTQTPSHQVTQMGQEVILRCVPISNHLYFYWYRQILGQKVEFLVSFYNNEISEKSEIFDDQFSVERPDGSNFTLKIRSTKLEDSAMYFCASSATGSQPQHFGDGTRLSIL.